The source of this T cell receptor (beta chain) is a study of shared clonotypes between healthy human individuals. The overall study: For every donor, three CD4 naive, three CD4 memory, two CD8 naive and one CD8 memory plates were used.

Note on this clone: The antigen is undetermined.

Whole-study findings and limits: Owing to a small donor count, the genetic and exposure-history diversity represented was limited.

Sorted subsets were amplified in replicate PCRs using 200 ng DNA, roughly 30,000 T cell genomes. The method was immunoSEQ multiplex PCR; TCRdb's version includes in-frame clones alone and lacks a portion of them. The sample lists under 1,100,000 clones, 70% to 80% occurring once. J gave up 5 bases and V 3 bases, and 6 bases lay outside the gene matches. The CDR3 is made up of 14 amino acids. Germline assignment: CDR1 SGDLS and CDR2 YYNGEE. Only Caucasian adults living in Nashville, Tennessee served as donors. Sequencing was done on a sample of memory CD4+ T cells sorted from blood. Subset: CD45RA-negative fraction. The source of this sequence is a man younger than 30 in good health. The chain has TRBV9 and TRBJ2-5, with 8 bases identical to TRBD2. The CDR3 region is CASSGGTSRETQYF. CDR3 nucleotide sequence: TGTGCCAGCAGCGGCGGGACTAGTAGGGAGACCCAGTACTTC.